The 22 T cell receptor beta chains reported below all come from one sample, sequenced in a study of neurological immune-mediated disorders. TCRdb reprocessed the 5' RACE reads via MiXCR and lists one record per CDR3 protein. This table holds tens of thousands of distinct CDR3 sequences, roughly a sixth found once. The sequencing sample was made of PBMCs. Source of these receptors: a woman aged 40 to 49 in good health.

The table lists this clonotype with many counts. The V and J genes are TRBV5-1 and TRBJ2-3; no reliable D call. CDR1 and CDR2 (germline): SGHRS, YFSETQ. The V and J ends lost 2 bases and 4 bases respectively, with 8 bases between them. CDR3 size: 13 residues. The CDR3 loop reads CASSFQVPDTQYF. In nucleotides, the CDR3 is TGCGCCAGCAGCTTCCAGGTTCCAGATACGCAGTATTTT.

This clonotype was counted at least ten times. V gene TRBV4-3 combines with J gene TRBJ2-5; 7 positions match TRBD2. The CDR3 runs 9 residues. V dropped 10 bases and J dropped 7; count of bases not matched to a gene: 0. The germline V gene encodes CDR1 LGHNA and CDR2 YSLEER. This CDR3 is CAKRGTQYF. DNA for the CDR3: TGCGCCAAGCGGGGGACCCAGTACTTC.

This clonotype was seen many times. J is TRBJ2-3 and V is TRBV15; D call uncertain. CDR1 and CDR2 from the germline V gene are LNHNV and YYDKDF (reference sequence). V was cut by 1 base and J by 2 bases, with 7 bases left in between. This CDR3 comprises 14 residues. CDR3 sequence: CATSRGQVTDTQYF. The CDR3, as DNA: TGTGCCACCAGCAGAGGACAAGTCACAGATACGCAGTATTTT.

This clonotype has a count of ten or more. This chain joins TRBV20-1 and TRBJ2-3; no reliable D call. In germline, CDR1 is DFQATT, CDR2 SNEGSKA (reference sequence). V shed 1 base and J shed 4 bases, with 12 bases lying between them. The CDR3 is made up of 14 amino acids. The CDR3 spells CSARVALKADTQYF. Written as DNA, the CDR3 is TGCAGTGCTAGAGTCGCCTTAAAAGCAGATACGCAGTATTTT.

Ten or more counts support this clonotype. This chain uses TRBV25-1 with TRBJ2-7, with a weak D call TRBD1 (6 bases). Germline loops: CDR1 MGHDK, CDR2 SYGVNS. Trimming stripped 0 bases from V and 12 bases from J, with 24 bases between. This CDR3 region has 16 residues. The DNA of the CDR3 is TGTGCCAGCAGTGAATATGTGTGGGGGCGGTTAGGACGGCTGTACGTC. This encodes CASSEYVWGRLGRLYV.

This clonotype appeared a single time. The V call is TRBV20-1, the J call TRBJ2-7, with D perhaps TRBD2 (6 bases). Germline CDR1 and CDR2: DFQATT and SNEGSKA (reference sequence). This CDR3 has 12 amino acids. The CDR3 sequence is CSAAGRSYEQYF. The CDR3 DNA sequence: TGCAGCGCGGCGGGGCGGTCCTACGAGCAGTACTTC.

This clonotype has a count of ten or more. The chain couples TRBV20-1 to TRBJ1-6, with TRBD1 as a possible D gene (6 bases). Trimming shortened V by 5 bases and J by 0 bases, and 14 bases separated the two germline ends. The CDR3 extends over 16 amino acids. From germline, CDR1 is DFQATT and CDR2 SNEGSKA (reference sequence). The CDR3 sequence: CSAGTQGYSYNSPLHF. CDR3 sequence (DNA): TGCAGTGCTGGAACTCAGGGGTACTCCTATAATTCACCCCTCCACTTT.

This clonotype was recorded at least ten times. CDR3 nucleotide sequence: TGTGCCACCCGTCGGGCAGATACGCAGTATTTT. Its protein product is CATRRADTQYF. The J gene is TRBJ2-3, the V gene TRBV7-2; D is undetermined. Trimming removed 10 bases from V and 4 bases from J, with 9 bases in between. CDR3 length: 11 amino acids. Germline V CDR1 and CDR2: SGHTA, FQGNSA.

This clonotype was seen at least ten times. This chain connects TRBV20-1 to TRBJ2-1; 9 bases map to TRBD2. Germline loops: CDR1 DFQATT, CDR2 SNEGSKA (reference sequence). V lost 1 base and J lost 2; bases outside the gene matches: 0. The CDR3 runs to 14 residues. CDR3 region: CSARGLAAYNEQFF. The CDR3, as DNA: TGCAGTGCTAGAGGACTAGCGGCCTACAATGAGCAGTTCTTC.

This clonotype has at least ten counts. V is TRBV6-5 and J is TRBJ2-3; the D call may be TRBD1 or TRBD2 (6 bases each). This CDR3 contains 15 residues. V was trimmed by 0 bases and J by 6 bases, leaving 13 bases between them. The germline V gene encodes CDR1 MNHEY and CDR2 SVGAGI. The DNA for the CDR3 is TGTGCCAGCAGTTACTCCGGGGGCGAAGGCGATACGCAGTATTTT. Residues: CASSYSGGEGDTQYF.

This chain links TRBV14 with TRBJ2-1; D is uncertain. CDR3 length equals 16 residues. Trimming took 4 bases from V and 0 from J, leaving 13 bases between them. The germline CDR1 and CDR2 sequences are SGHDN and FVKESK. The CDR3: CASSPTSASSYNEQFF. CDR3 in DNA: TGTGCCAGCAGCCCCACGAGCGCGAGCTCCTACAATGAGCAGTTCTTC.

The table lists this clonotype with many counts. J is TRBJ1-1 and V is TRBV10-3, with D maybe TRBD1 (5 bases). Per germline, CDR1 ENHRY and CDR2 SYGVKD. V lost 11 bases to trimming and J lost 0 bases, with 13 bases between them. The CDR3 covers 13 residues. The CDR3: CAYQGDVNTEAFF. The DNA for the CDR3 is TGTGCCTACCAAGGGGACGTGAACACTGAAGCTTTCTTT.

There are many counts of this clonotype. The chain joins TRBV3-1 to TRBJ2-3; 8 bases fit TRBD1. Germline V gene data show CDR1 as LGHDT and CDR2 as YNNKEL (reference sequence). The CDR3 has 14 residues. V dropped 6 bases and J dropped 11; count of bases not matched to a gene: 13. For the CDR3, the DNA is TGTGCCAGCAGGAAAGAGGGACAGGCCTTCGAGCAGTATTTT. Residues: CASRKEGQAFEQYF.

This clonotype was counted only a few times. The J gene is TRBJ2-5, the V gene TRBV19; the D is unclear. Germline CDR1 reads LNHDA; CDR2 reads SQIVND (reference sequence). The ends were cut back, 3 bases at V and 4 bases at J, with 15 bases in the middle. The CDR3 runs to 15 residues. The CDR3 protein is CASSISSNWGETQYF. The CDR3 coding sequence is TGTGCCAGTAGTATTTCTAGTAATTGGGGAGAGACCCAGTACTTC.

At least ten counts were recorded for this clonotype. J is TRBJ2-1 and V is TRBV7-2; D might be TRBD1 (6 bases). The germline V and J ends were trimmed by 3 bases and 4 bases, with 10 bases remaining between them. The CDR3 is 14 residues long. Per germline, CDR1 SGHTA and CDR2 FQGNSA. The CDR3 reads CASSFSQGYNEQFF. The CDR3 DNA reads as TGTGCCAGCAGCTTCTCGCAGGGGTACAATGAGCAGTTCTTC.

This clonotype came up many times. The rearrangement joins TRBV5-1 to TRBJ1-1; D unresolved. CDR3 length: 13 residues. Per germline, CDR1 SGHRS and CDR2 YFSETQ. V was pared by 4 bases and J by 3 bases, with 10 bases between. The CDR3 reads CASSPRVDTEAFF. The CDR3 DNA is TGCGCCAGCAGCCCCCGGGTTGACACTGAAGCTTTCTTT.

This clonotype was counted between two and nine times. The J gene is TRBJ2-7, the V gene TRBV5-1; TRBD1 matches 9 bases. V was clipped by 3 bases and J by 2 bases; unmatched bases: 6. The CDR3 length is 15 residues. CDR1 and CDR2 from the germline V gene are SGHRS and YFSETQ. The CDR3, as DNA: TGCGCCAGCAGCTCTACCGGGACAGGGCCCTACGAGCAGTACTTC. The encoded protein is CASSSTGTGPYEQYF.

The table lists this clonotype with many counts. J is TRBJ1-2 and V is TRBV9; TRBD1 matches 10 bases. This CDR3 is 14 amino acids long. The V segment lost 2 bases and the J segment 5 bases; nucleotides outside the gene matches: 3. From germline, CDR1 is SGDLS and CDR2 YYNGEE. CDR3 residues: CASSVWDRGYGYTF. The CDR3 nucleotides are TGTGCCAGCAGCGTCTGGGACAGGGGTTATGGCTACACCTTC.

The chain employs TRBV18 and TRBJ1-3; 7 bases align to TRBD1. V trimming: 2 bases; J trimming: 4 bases; junction bases outside the gene matches: 11. Germline V gene lookup returns CDR1 KGHSH and CDR2 LQKENI. The length of the CDR3 is 17 residues. The CDR3 DNA sequence: TGTGCCAGCTCACCAACGACGGACAGGTCGTCGGGAAACACCATATATTTT. Residues: CASSPTTDRSSGNTIYF. Full variable domain (remainder filled in from reference TRBV18 and TRBJ1-3): NAGVMQNPRHLVRRRGQEARLRCSPMKGHSHVYWYRQLPEEGLKFMVYLQKENIIDESGMPKERFSAEFPKEGPSILRIQQVVRGDSAAYFCASSPTTDRSSGNTIYFGEGSWLTVV.

The table lists this clonotype with many counts. This chain connects TRBV3-1 to TRBJ2-1; 15 positions agree with TRBD2. V shed 3 bases and J 0 bases; nucleotides not matched to a gene: 15. The V gene's germline CDR1 is LGHDT and CDR2 YNNKEL (reference sequence). The CDR3 extends over 22 amino acids. The CDR3 DNA sequence: TGTGCCAGCAGCCACCGACTACCGGGACTAGCGGGGGGCCGTAGCTCCTACAATGAGCAGTTCTTC. This encodes CASSHRLPGLAGGRSSYNEQFF.

This clonotype was seen at least ten times. The chain has TRBV4-3 and TRBJ2-1, with TRBD2 matching 10 bases. Germline trimming cut 0 bases from V and 2 bases from J; bases unmatched to any gene: 4. CDR1 and CDR2 from the germline V gene are LGHNA and YSLEER. The CDR3 loop spans 17 amino acids. CDR3 loop: CASSQDWLAGAYNEQFF. The CDR3 DNA sequence: TGCGCCAGCAGCCAAGATTGGCTAGCGGGGGCCTACAATGAGCAGTTCTTC.

This clonotype has more than one count but fewer than ten. The chain joins TRBV2 to TRBJ2-3; tentative D call: TRBD2 (6 bases). CDR3 length: 12 amino acids. V was cut by 7 bases and J by 8 bases, with 13 bases left in between. Germline CDR1 reads SNHLY; CDR2 reads FYNNEI. For the CDR3, the DNA is TGTGCCAGCAAGCGACTAGAGGCTACGCAGTATTTT. This gives the protein CASKRLEATQYF.